This T cell receptor beta chain was obtained from a study of CD8 T cells in ankylosing spondylitis. The authors made TCR beta libraries by quantitative 5'-RACE with molecular barcodes. Each CDR3 protein gets one entry after TCRdb re-called the 5' RACE reads with MiXCR. The data show around 490,000 distinct CDR3 sequences, 5.3% seen once. Findings and limits, study-wide: The study looked at matched synovial fluid samples from ankylosing spondylitis patients. Disease-linked clones were reported to be significantly enriched there. For ankylosing spondylitis blood, a TCR beta motif of under 10 highly homologous variants appeared characteristic.

This clonotype was observed at least ten times. Its specificity is unknown. Trimming took off 6 bases at V and 5 bases at J, with 7 bases between the two ends. CDR3 length: 12 amino acids. Per germline, CDR1 LNHNV and CDR2 YYDKDF (reference sequence). This TCR derives from a male donor with ankylosing spondylitis. The chain joins TRBV15 to TRBJ2-2; perhaps TRBD2 as D (5 bases). Sequencing used blood, either unsorted or a sorted T cell fraction (not recorded which). CDR3: CATSRGTGELFF. CDR3 nucleotide sequence: TGTGCCACCAGTCGAGGGACCGGGGAGCTGTTTTTT.